The T cell receptor (beta chain) described here comes from a study of patients and donors after allogeneic stem cell transplantation. This clonotype was seen at least ten times. TCRdb ran MiXCR on the RT-PCR reads and lists one entry per CDR3 protein. This sample has tens of thousands of distinct CDR3 sequences, with 4% to 5% found just once. The V gene lost 5 bases and the J gene lost 10 bases, with 19 bases spanning the gap. Germline V gives CDR1 SGHKS, CDR2 YYEKEE (reference sequence). The CDR3 covers 14 residues. Input material: blood, either unsorted or a sorted T cell fraction (not recorded which). This chain joins TRBV5-5 and TRBJ2-1; possible D gene TRBD2, 6 bases. This TCR derives from a human donor who was either an allogeneic HSCT recipient or a stem cell or donor lymphocyte infusion donor (not recorded which). It is not recorded whose cells these are; they may come from a transplant donor. In nucleotides, the CDR3 is TGTGCCAGCAGTCTTGGGGGAGGATTTGGGGAGCAGTTCTTC. This translates into CASSLGGGFGEQFF.